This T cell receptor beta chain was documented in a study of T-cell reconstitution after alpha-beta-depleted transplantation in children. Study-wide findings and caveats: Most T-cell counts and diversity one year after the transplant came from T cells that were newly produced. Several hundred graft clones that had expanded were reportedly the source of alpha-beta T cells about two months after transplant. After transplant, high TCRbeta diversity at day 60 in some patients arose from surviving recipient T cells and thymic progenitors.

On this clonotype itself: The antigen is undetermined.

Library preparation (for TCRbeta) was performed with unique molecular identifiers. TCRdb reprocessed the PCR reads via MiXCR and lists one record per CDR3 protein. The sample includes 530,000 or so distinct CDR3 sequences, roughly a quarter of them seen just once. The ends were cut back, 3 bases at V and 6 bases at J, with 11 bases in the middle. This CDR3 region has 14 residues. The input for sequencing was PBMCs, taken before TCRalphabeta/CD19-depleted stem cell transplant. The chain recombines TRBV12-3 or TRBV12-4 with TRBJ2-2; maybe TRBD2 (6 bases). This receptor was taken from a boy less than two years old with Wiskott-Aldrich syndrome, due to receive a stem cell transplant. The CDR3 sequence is CASSFGERAGELFF. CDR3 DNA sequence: TGTGCCAGCAGTTTCGGTGAGCGGGCCGGGGAGCTGTTTTTT.